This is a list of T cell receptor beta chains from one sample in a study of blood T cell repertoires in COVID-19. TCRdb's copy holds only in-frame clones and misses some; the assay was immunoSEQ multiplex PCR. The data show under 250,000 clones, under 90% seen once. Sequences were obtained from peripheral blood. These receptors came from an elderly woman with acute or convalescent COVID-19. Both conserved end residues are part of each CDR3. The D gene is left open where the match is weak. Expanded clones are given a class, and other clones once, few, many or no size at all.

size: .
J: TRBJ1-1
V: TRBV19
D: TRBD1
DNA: TGTGCCAGTAGTATCCCGACAGGGGCGAACACTGAAGCTTTCTTT
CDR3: CASSIPTGANTEAFF

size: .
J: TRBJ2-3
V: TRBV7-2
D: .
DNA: TGTGCCAGCAGTCTGCAATTTGGGGGGTCGTATGAGTGGACAGATACGCAGTATTTT
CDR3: CASSLQFGGSYEWTDTQYF

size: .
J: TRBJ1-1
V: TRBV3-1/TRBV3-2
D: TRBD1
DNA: TGTGCCAGCAGCCAGACGGACAGGAGGGCTTTCTTT
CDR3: CASSQTDRRAFF

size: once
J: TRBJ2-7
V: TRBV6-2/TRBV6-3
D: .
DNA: TGTGCCAGCAGTTACAGCCGCCTGAATACCTACGAGCAGTACTTC
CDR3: CASSYSRLNTYEQYF

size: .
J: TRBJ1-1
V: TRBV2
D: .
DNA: TGTGCCACCCACTTGGACACTGAAGCTTTCTTT
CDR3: CATHLDTEAFF

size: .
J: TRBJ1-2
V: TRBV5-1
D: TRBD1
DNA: TGCGCCAGCAGCTTGGACAGGGGAAGAAGTGACTACACCTTC
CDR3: CASSLDRGRSDYTF

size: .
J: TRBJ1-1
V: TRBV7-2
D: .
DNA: TGTGCCAGCAGCTTAGGGGGGCCTGGTCCCACTGAAGCTTTCTTT
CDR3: CASSLGGPGPTEAFF

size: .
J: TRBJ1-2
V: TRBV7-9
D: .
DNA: TGTGCCAGCAGCTCCCCCCGCGTACGCGACTATGGCTACACCTTC
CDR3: CASSSPRVRDYGYTF

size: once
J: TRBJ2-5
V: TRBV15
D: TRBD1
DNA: TGTGCCACCAGCAGAGATCGACAGGGCCACTGGGTAGGGTACTTC
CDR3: CATSRDRQGHWVGYF

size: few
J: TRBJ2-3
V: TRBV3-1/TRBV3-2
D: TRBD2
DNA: TGTGCCAGCAGCCCGCGGGGGACAGATACGCAGTATTTT
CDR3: CASSPRGTDTQYF

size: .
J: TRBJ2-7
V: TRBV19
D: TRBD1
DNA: TGTGCCAGTAGTACCCGACAGGGGACCTCCTACGAGCAGTACTTC
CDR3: CASSTRQGTSYEQYF

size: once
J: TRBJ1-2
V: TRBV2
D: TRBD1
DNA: TGTGCCAGCAGTGGGGACAGCCTCTATGGCTACACCTTC
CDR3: CASSGDSLYGYTF

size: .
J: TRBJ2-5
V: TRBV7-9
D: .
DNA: TGTGCCAGCACCCCCGCCGGGGGACTCCCGGGAGAGACCCAGTACTTC
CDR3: CASTPAGGLPGETQYF

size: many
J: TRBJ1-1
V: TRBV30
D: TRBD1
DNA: TGTGCCTGGAGTCCGACAGGGAGTGAAGCTTTCTTT
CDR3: CAWSPTGSEAFF

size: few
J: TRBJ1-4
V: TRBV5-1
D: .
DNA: TGCGCCAGTAGAGCAACTAATGAAAAACTGTTTTTT
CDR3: CASRATNEKLFF